Sequencing of this T cell receptor (beta chain) was carried out in a study of blood T cells in healthy people across ages. Study-wide results and caveats: The study found more naive CD4+ cells and higher diversity in long-lived than aged donors.

Remarks on this clonotype: Its cognate antigen is unknown.

Sample-barcoded 5' priming and a J-beta primer mix drove a second PCR of roughly 6 to 12 cycles. MiXCR, applied by TCRdb to the 5' RACE reads, yields one record per CDR3 protein. The sample records more than 450,000 distinct CDR3 sequences, 25% to 35% being singletons. V was trimmed by 6 bases and J by 2 bases, leaving 11 bases between them. Germline V gene lookup returns CDR1 MNHEY and CDR2 SMNVEV (reference sequence). The CDR3 loop spans 14 amino acids. These data also formed part of another study, on T cells of mothers and their children.

Sequencing was performed on blood. The chain carries TRBV27 and TRBJ1-3; tentative D call: TRBD1 (6 bases). The sequence was obtained from a boy between 2 and 10 years old in good health. The CDR3 loop reads CASSLDRAGNTIYF. The CDR3 DNA reads as TGTGCCAGCAGCCTGGACAGAGCTGGAAACACCATATATTTT.